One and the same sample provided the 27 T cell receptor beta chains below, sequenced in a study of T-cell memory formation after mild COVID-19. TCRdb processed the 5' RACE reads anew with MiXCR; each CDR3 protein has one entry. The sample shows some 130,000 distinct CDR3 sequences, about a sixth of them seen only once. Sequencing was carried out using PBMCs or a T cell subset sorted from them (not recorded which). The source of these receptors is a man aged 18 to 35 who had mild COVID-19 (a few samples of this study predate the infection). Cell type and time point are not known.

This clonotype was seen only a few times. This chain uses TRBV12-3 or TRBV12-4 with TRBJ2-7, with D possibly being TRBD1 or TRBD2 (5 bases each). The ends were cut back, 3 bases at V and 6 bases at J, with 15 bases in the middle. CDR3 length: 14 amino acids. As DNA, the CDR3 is TGTGCCAGCAGTTTTGGGGGAAGGAGGTCCGAGCAGTACTTC. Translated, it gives CASSFGGRRSEQYF.

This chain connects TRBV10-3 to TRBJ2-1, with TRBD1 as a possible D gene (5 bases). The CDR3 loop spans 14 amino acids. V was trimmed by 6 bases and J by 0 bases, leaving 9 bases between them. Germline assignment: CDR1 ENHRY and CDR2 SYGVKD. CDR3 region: CAISRQSSYNEQFF. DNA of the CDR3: TGTGCCATCAGCCGACAGAGCTCCTACAATGAGCAGTTCTTC.

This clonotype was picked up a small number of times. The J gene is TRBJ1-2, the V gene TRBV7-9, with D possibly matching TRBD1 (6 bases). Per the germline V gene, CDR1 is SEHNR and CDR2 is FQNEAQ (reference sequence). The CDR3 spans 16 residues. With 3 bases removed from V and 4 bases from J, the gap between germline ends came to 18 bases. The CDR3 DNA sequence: TGTGCCAGCAGCTTTTCTGGGGGCAGGGAGAGCTATGGCTACACCTTC. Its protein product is CASSFSGGRESYGYTF.

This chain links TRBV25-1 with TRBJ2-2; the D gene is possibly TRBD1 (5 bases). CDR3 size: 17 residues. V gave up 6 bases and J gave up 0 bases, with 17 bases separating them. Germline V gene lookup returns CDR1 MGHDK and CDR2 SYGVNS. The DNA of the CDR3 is TGTGCCAGCAGATCAAGAACAGGCGCCGCGAACACCGGGGAGCTGTTTTTT. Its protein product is CASRSRTGAANTGELFF.

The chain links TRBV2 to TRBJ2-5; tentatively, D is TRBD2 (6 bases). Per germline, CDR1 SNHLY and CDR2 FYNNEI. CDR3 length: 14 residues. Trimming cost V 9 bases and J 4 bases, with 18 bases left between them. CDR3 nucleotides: TGTGCCAGTTATAGCGTGGGAGGCGGAGAGACCCAGTACTTC. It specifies CASYSVGGGETQYF.

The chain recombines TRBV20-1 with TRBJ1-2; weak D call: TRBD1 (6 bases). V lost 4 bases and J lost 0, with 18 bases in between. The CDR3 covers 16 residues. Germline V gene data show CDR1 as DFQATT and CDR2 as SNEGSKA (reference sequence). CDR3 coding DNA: TGCAGTGCTACCGGGGGGGCAGGGAAGACTAACTATGGCTACACCTTC. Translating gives CSATGGAGKTNYGYTF.

The CDR3, as DNA: TGCGCCAGCAGCTTGGTGACCACAGATACGCAGTATTTT. It yields the protein CASSLVTTDTQYF. V is TRBV5-1 and J is TRBJ2-3; D call uncertain. Between the trimmed V and J ends, which lost 0 bases and 2 bases, there was a span of 4 bases. The V gene's germline CDR1 is SGHRS and CDR2 YFSETQ. CDR3 size: 13 residues.

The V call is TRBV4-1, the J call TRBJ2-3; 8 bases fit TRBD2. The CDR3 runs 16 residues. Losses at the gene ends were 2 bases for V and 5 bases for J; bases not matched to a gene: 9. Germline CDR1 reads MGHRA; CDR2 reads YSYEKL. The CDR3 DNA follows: TGCGCCAGCAGCCAAAATAGCGGGGCCCTCGGAGATACGCAGTATTTT. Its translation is CASSQNSGALGDTQYF.

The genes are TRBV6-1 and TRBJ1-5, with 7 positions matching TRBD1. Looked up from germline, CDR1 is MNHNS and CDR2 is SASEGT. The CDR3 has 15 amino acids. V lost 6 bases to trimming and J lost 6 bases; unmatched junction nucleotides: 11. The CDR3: CASSQKGAGGQPQHF. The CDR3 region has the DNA TGTGCCAGCAGCCAAAAGGGGGCAGGCGGTCAGCCCCAGCATTTT.

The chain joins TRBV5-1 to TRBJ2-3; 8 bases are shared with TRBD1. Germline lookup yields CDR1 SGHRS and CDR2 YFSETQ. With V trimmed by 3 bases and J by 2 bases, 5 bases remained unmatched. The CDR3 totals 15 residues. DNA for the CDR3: TGCGCCAGCAGCTCGGGACAGGTGATCACAGATACGCAGTATTTT. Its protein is CASSSGQVITDTQYF.

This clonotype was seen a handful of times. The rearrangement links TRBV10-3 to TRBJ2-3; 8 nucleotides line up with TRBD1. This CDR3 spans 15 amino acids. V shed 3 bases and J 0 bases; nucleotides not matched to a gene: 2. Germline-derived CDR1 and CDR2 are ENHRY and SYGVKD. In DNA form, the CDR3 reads TGTGCCATCAGTGAAAGACAGGGGAGCACAGATACGCAGTATTTT. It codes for CAISERQGSTDTQYF.

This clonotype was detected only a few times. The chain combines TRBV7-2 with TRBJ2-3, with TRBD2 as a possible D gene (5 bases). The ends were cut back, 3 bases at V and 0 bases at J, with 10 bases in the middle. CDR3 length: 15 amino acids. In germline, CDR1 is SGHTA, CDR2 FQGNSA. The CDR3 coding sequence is TGTGCCAGCAGCTTCACTAGGGAGAGCACAGATACGCAGTATTTT. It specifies CASSFTRESTDTQYF.

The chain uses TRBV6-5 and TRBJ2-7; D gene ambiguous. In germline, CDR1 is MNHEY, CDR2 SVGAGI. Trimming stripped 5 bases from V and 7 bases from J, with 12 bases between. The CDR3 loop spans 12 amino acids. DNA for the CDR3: TGTGCCAGCAGTCGGTTAGGGCTGGAGCAGTACTTC. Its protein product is CASSRLGLEQYF.

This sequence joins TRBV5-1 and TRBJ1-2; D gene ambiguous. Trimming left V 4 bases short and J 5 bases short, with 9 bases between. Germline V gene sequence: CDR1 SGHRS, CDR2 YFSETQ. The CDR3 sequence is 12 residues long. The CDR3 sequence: CASSPEGYGYTF. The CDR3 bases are TGCGCCAGCAGCCCCGAGGGTTATGGCTACACCTTC.

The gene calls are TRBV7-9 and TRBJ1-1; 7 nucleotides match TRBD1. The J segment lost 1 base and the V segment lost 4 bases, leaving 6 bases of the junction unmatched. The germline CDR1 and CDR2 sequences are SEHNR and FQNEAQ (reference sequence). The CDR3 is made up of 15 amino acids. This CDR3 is CASSSSTGTNTEAFF. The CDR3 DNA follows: TGTGCCAGCAGCTCTTCGACAGGGACGAACACTGAAGCTTTCTTT.

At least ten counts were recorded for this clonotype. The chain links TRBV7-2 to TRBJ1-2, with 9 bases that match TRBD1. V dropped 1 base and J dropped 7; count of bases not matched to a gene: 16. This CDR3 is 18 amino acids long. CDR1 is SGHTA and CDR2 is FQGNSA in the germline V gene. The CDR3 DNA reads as TGTGCCAGCAGCTTAGTACCGGGACAGGGTTCAGCCGAGGGTGGCTACACCTTC. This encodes CASSLVPGQGSAEGGYTF.

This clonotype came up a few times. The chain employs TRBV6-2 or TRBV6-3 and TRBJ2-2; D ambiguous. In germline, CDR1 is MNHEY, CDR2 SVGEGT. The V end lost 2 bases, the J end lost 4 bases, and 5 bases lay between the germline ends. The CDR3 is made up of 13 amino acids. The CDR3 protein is CASSYIVTGELFF. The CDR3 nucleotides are TGTGCCAGCAGTTACATAGTCACCGGGGAGCTGTTTTTT.

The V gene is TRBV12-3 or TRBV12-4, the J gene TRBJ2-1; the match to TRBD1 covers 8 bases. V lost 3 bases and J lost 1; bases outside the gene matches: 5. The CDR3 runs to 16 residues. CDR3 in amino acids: CASSFRTGKSYNEQFF. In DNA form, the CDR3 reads TGTGCCAGCAGTTTCCGGACAGGGAAATCCTACAATGAGCAGTTCTTC.

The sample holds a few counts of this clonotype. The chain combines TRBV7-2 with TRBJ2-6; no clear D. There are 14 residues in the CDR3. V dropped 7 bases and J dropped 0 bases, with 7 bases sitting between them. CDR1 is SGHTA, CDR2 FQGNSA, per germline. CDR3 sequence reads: CASTPPSGANVLTF. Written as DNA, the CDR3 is TGTGCCAGCACTCCCCCCTCTGGGGCCAACGTCCTGACTTTC. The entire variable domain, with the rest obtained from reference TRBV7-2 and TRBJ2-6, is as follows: GAGVSQSPSNKVTEKGKDVELRCDPISGHTALYWYRQSLGQGLEFLIYFQGNSAPDKSGLPSDRFSAERTGGSVSTLTIQRTQQEDSAVYLCASTPPSGANVLTFGAGSRLTVL.

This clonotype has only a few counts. CDR3 bases: TGTGCCAGCAGCTTACGGGGGGCCGCTTTCTTT. Translation: CASSLRGAAFF. J is TRBJ1-1 and V is TRBV7-2, with a tentative D call TRBD1 (6 bases). Trimming removed 2 bases at V and 11 bases at J, with 9 bases between. The CDR3 extends over 11 amino acids. Germline CDR1 reads SGHTA; CDR2 reads FQGNSA.

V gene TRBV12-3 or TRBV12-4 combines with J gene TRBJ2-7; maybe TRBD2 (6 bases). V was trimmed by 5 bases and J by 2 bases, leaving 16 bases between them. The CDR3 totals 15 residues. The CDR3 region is CASSPTGLLTYEQYF. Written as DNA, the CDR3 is TGTGCCAGCAGTCCCACGGGACTCTTAACCTACGAGCAGTACTTC.

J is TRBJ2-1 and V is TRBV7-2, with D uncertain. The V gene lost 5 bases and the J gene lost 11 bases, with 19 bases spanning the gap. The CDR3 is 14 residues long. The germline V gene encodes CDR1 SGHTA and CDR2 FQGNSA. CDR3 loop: CASSPQSTVAQQFF. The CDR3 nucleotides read TGTGCCAGCAGCCCTCAATCCACGGTGGCCCAGCAGTTCTTC.

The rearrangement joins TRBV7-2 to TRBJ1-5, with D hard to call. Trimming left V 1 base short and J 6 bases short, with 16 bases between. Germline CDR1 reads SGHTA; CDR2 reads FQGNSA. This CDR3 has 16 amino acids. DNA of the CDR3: TGTGCCAGCAGCTTAGAATCAGTTCATAGCGGTCAGCCCCAGCATTTT. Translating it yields CASSLESVHSGQPQHF.

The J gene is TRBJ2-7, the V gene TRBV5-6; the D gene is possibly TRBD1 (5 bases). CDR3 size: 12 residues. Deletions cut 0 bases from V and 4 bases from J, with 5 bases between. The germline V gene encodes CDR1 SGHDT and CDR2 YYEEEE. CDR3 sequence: CASSLGQYEQYV. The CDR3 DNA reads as TGTGCCAGCAGCTTGGGACAGTACGAGCAGTACGTC.

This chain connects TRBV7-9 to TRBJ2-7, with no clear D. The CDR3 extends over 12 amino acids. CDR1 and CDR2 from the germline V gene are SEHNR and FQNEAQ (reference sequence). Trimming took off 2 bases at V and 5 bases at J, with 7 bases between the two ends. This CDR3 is CASSLFRDEQYF. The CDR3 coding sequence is TGTGCCAGCAGCTTATTTAGGGACGAGCAGTACTTC.

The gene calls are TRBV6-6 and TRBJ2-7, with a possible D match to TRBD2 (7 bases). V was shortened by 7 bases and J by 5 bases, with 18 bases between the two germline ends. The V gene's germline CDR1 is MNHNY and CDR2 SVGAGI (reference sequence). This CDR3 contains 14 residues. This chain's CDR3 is CASNAGAERDEQYF. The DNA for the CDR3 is TGTGCCAGCAACGCGGGGGCGGAGAGAGACGAGCAGTACTTC.

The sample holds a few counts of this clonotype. CDR3 coding DNA: TGCAGTGTAGGGAAGCGGCATACCAGCAATCAGCCCCAGCATTTT. Residues: CSVGKRHTSNQPQHF. The chain has TRBV20-1 and TRBJ1-5; D unresolved. CDR3 length: 15 amino acids. The V end lost 7 bases, the J end lost 1 base, and 17 bases lay between the germline ends. From germline, CDR1 is DFQATT and CDR2 SNEGSKA (reference sequence).